This TCR beta chain emerged from a study of cytomegalovirus exposure and HLA in healthy donors. On the study more broadly: Within an early data release were tens of millions of unique TCRs drawn from HLA-typed donors. General study points: Looking again later, the authors saw that most CMV-associated TCR beta chains seemed HLA-restricted.

CDR1 and CDR2 (germline): SNHLY, FYNNEI. Trimming took 3 bases from V and 3 from J, leaving 6 bases between them. The CDR3 has 13 amino acids. The study ran its PCR with 60 Vbeta and 13 Jbeta primers. TCRdb's table, derived via immunoSEQ multiplex PCR, lists solely in-frame clones and lacks some. The table has about 160,000 clones, 84% seen once; the top ten hold more than 1.5%. As to this clone: What it binds is not known.

The chain combines TRBV2 with TRBJ1-5; D is perhaps TRBD1 (5 bases). Sequencing was done on a sample of PBMCs. This TCR was recovered from a man younger than 30 in good health and CMV-seronegative. CDR3 nucleotide sequence: TGTGCCAGCAGTGACAGGGACAATCAGCCCCAGCATTTT. This translates into CASSDRDNQPQHF.